This TCR beta chain emerged from a study of shared clonotypes between healthy human individuals (TCRdb year 2020). Concerning the study at large: The cohort included a few men and a couple of women between 18 and 49 years of age. Each donor's leukapheresis produced roughly between roughly 0.85 and 9 billion PBMCs. To increase sequencing depth and limit assay-specific biases, different laboratories used diverse techniques to prepare libraries and sequence TCR repertoires. The study deeply sequenced blood TCR repertoires of about five healthy adults to estimate repertoire size and the extent of clonotype sharing between individuals. For each donor, three plates each were used for CD4 naive and CD4 memory, two plates were used for CD8 naive, and one plate was used for CD8 memory.

TCR CDR3 regions were amplified from genomic DNA by multiplex PCR using the deep immunoSEQ assay. For each cell subset, the extracted genomic DNA was distributed evenly across all wells of several immunoSEQ 96-well plates, and each plate served as one replicate. Each replicate PCR for sorted subsets received about 0.2 ug genomic DNA, equal to about 30,000 T cell genomes. Purified libraries were quantified with a Qubit 3.0 fluorometer, sized on a Bioanalyzer 2100, and re-quantified with the KAPA Library Quantification kit. Each immunoSEQ 96-well plate was sequenced on its own single-read 150-cycle Illumina NextSeq 550 flow cell. The original pipeline was this. Because the immunoSEQ output held only junctional sequences and lacked quality scores, the filtering could not match the filtering applied to full-length reads. Sequences were annotated with PyIR, a Python wrapper for IgBLAST v1.9, using IMGT germline references to assign V/J genes and CDR3. Reads with weak V/J assignments (E-value above 1e-6), missing CDR3, stop codons, out-of-frame junctions, or ambiguous translated residues were removed. V3J clonotypes were defined as sequences sharing an identical inferred V gene, J gene, and CDR3 amino acid sequence. The percentage overlap between two repertoires was calculated by dividing the number of shared unique clonotypes by the size of the smaller repertoire. Repertoire richness was assessed with RTK rarefaction, the Chao1 estimator, and Recon v2.1 estimates of unobserved clonotypes. Generation probabilities for all TCRbeta clonotypes obtained by the gDNA method from a handful of donors were computed using OLGA. As stored in TCRdb, this immuneACCESS dataset retains in-frame rearrangements with V and J assigned. A fraction of the clones does not appear; measured against another copy, unresolved V genes explain less than half of the discrepancy, and the remainder lacks a known reason. V and J calls and clone size follow that table, whereas D and trimming were derived from the DNA. The sample yields 1.5 million to 2.5 million clones; approximately 94% were counted once. The ten top clones hold roughly 1% of the sample.

This clone was picked up one time. No cognate antigen has been identified for it. Base qualities are not provided; no much larger clone lies one nucleotide away. Between the V and J ends, shortened by 2 bases and 5 bases respectively, the junction contains 16 bases. CDR1 and CDR2 are read off the germline V gene (reference sequence) as MNHEY and SMNVEV. The CDR3 has 15 amino acids, counting the end cysteine and phenylalanine. Solely the CDR3 DNA is kept, with 45 bases framed from the first base. What the work shows at the level of the full study, not this receptor alone: Sampling was restricted to blood, and TCR repertoires in tissue are likely to differ from TCR repertoires in blood. Larger estimated clonotype richness was generally found for naive subsets than for memory subsets. Rarefaction of sorted-subset datasets indicated incomplete sequencing despite the large sequencing depth. The small number of donors limited the genetic and exposure-history diversity represented. Clonotypes shared by all four sorted-subset donors showed higher generation probabilities than non-shared clonotypes. About 4.5% of naive CD4, 3% to 4% of naive CD8, approximately 2.2% of memory CD4, and around 0.4% of memory CD8 clonotypes were shared across a few donors. Based on pairwise subsampling, the degree of clonotype sharing among donors was expected to be affected by sequencing depth.

CD8 naive samples were obtained by positive selection for CCR7 among CD45RO-negative cells, yielding a CD45RA+CCR7+ population from which TemRA cells were excluded. Healthy HIV-negative adults with no recently reported acute infections or vaccinations were included as donors. Every donor was a Caucasian adult living in Nashville, Tennessee, USA. Blood was collected by leukapheresis, and PBMCs were isolated by Ficoll-Histopaque density gradient centrifugation and then cryopreserved in liquid nitrogen vapor phase. Purity and quantity of every magnetically sorted T cell population were checked by analytical flow cytometry. Each sorted fraction had its genomic DNA isolated and then quantified by UV absorbance on a Nanodrop 2000c.

Sequenced input: naive CD8+ T cells sorted from blood. This specimen's cell subset or site label, interpreted: CD45RA+CCR7+. This TCR was sampled from a man aged 18 to 35 in good health. Rearrangement joined TRBV27 to TRBJ2-7, with a tentative D gene TRBD1 over 5 matching bases. The CDR3 amino acid sequence is: CASSLMWQGGDEQYF. At the DNA level, the sequence is TGTGCCAGCAGTTTAATGTGGCAGGGTGGAGACGAGCAGTACTTC.